A single sample is the source of the 23 T cell receptor beta chains below, sequenced in a study of shared clonotypes between healthy human individuals. Here immunoSEQ multiplex PCR was the method, and the copy in TCRdb shows in-frame clones only, minus some. The sample carries approximately 980,000 clones, around 80% recorded once. Specimen: memory CD4+ T cells sorted from blood. The subset: CD45RA-negative fraction. These receptors all come from a man between 18 and 35 years old in good health.

This chain links TRBV5-4 with TRBJ2-2; 9 nucleotides match TRBD2. CDR3 length: 16 amino acids. Trimming took 4 bases from V and 3 from J; bases not matched to a gene: 7. The V gene's germline CDR1 is SGHNT and CDR2 YYREEE (reference sequence). CDR3 region: CASSQKIAGDTGELFF. The CDR3 DNA reads TGTGCCAGCAGCCAAAAAATAGCGGGAGACACCGGGGAGCTGTTTTTT.

The V call is TRBV28, the J call TRBJ1-2; D might be TRBD1 (5 bases). The germline gives CDR1 MDHEN, CDR2 SYDVKM. This CDR3 spans 14 amino acids. V lost 8 bases and J 2 bases, leaving 15 bases between the germline ends. The CDR3 spells CASLRAGQNYGYTF. In nucleotides, the CDR3 is TGTGCCAGCCTACGAGCAGGGCAGAACTATGGCTACACCTTC.

The chain links TRBV4-1 to TRBJ2-7; no definite D call. Germline V gives CDR1 MGHRA, CDR2 YSYEKL. The CDR3 covers 13 residues. Trimming took off 1 base at V and 5 bases at J, with 9 bases between the two ends. CDR3 region: CASSQGNEDEQYF. CDR3 nucleotides: TGCGCCAGCAGCCAAGGAAACGAGGACGAGCAGTACTTC.

This clone was counted a few times. The rearrangement joins TRBV30 to TRBJ1-4; D is undetermined. Germline CDR1 GTSNPN, CDR2 SVGIG (reference sequence). Trimming pared 5 bases from V and 7 bases from J, leaving 14 bases between. There are 13 residues in the CDR3. CDR3 nucleotides: TGTGCCTGGTCGGGAAGGTGGGGTGAAAAACTGTTTTTT. It encodes CAWSGRWGEKLFF. Supplemented by reference TRBV30 and TRBJ1-4, the full variable domain reads SQTIHQWPATLVQPVGSPLSLECTVEGTSNPNLYWYRQAAGRGLQLLFYSVGIGQISSEVPQNLSASRPQDRQFILSSKKLLLSDSGFYLCAWSGRWGEKLFFGSGTQLSVL.

V is TRBV15 and J is TRBJ2-5; D is unclear. This CDR3 is 12 amino acids long. In germline, CDR1 is LNHNV, CDR2 YYDKDF (reference sequence). Trimming took 2 bases from V and 3 from J, leaving 4 bases between them. The CDR3 nucleotides read TGTGCCACCAGCAGACATAAAGAGACCCAGTACTTC. It yields the protein CATSRHKETQYF.

This clone has just one count. CDR3 sequence (DNA): TGTGCCAGCAGTGAACCCGGGACAGGGTCCCTTAGCAATCAGCCCCAGCATTTT. Residues: CASSEPGTGSLSNQPQHF. V and J are TRBV6-1 and TRBJ1-5, with 9 bases that match TRBD1. Per the germline V gene, CDR1 is MNHNS and CDR2 is SASEGT. J lost 0 bases, V lost 2 bases, and 8 bases had no gene match. This CDR3 is built from 18 residues.

The V gene is TRBV5-1, the J gene TRBJ1-1; D ambiguous. The germline V gene encodes CDR1 SGHRS and CDR2 YFSETQ. CDR3 length: 12 amino acids. V was clipped by 3 bases and J by 5 bases, with 8 bases between them. The CDR3 sequence: CASSSRSTEAFF. The CDR3 region has the DNA TGCGCCAGCAGCTCCCGCTCTACTGAAGCTTTCTTT.

The J gene is TRBJ2-1, the V gene TRBV7-9; D ambiguous. Trimming shortened V by 5 bases and J by 3 bases, and 5 bases separated the two germline ends. CDR3 length equals 12 residues. Germline V gives CDR1 SEHNR, CDR2 FQNEAQ (reference sequence). The CDR3 protein is CASSMSYNEQFF. The DNA for the CDR3 is TGTGCCAGCAGCATGAGCTACAATGAGCAGTTCTTC.

This clone was found a few times. This chain uses TRBV30 with TRBJ2-3; D perhaps matches TRBD1 (6 bases). Germline assignment: CDR1 GTSNPN and CDR2 SVGIG (reference sequence). This CDR3 contains 13 residues. Trimming left V 2 bases short and J 3 bases short, with 9 bases between. CDR3 DNA: TGTGCCTGGAGTCCCGACAGGACAGATACGCAGTATTTT. It specifies CAWSPDRTDTQYF.

This clone has just one count. The genes are TRBV4-1 and TRBJ1-1, with D tentatively TRBD1 (5 bases). Germline-derived CDR1 and CDR2 are MGHRA and YSYEKL. The CDR3 spans 15 residues. Trimming removed 5 bases at V and 4 bases at J, with 17 bases between. The CDR3: CASSTRQGGFTEAFF. In DNA, the CDR3 is TGCGCCAGCAGCACCCGGCAGGGAGGCTTCACTGAAGCTTTCTTT.

Only a few counts were recorded for this clone. The chain recombines TRBV6-6 with TRBJ1-1; 9 bases fit TRBD1. Looked up from germline, CDR1 is MNHNY and CDR2 is SVGAGI (reference sequence). This CDR3 has 15 amino acids. V lost 4 bases, J lost 6 bases, and 9 bases stayed unmatched. The CDR3 here is CASSSRQGVFPEAFF. The CDR3 coding sequence is TGTGCCAGCAGTTCCCGACAGGGGGTATTTCCTGAAGCTTTCTTT.

About this clone: This sample includes further DNA sequences coding for the same CDR3. The rearrangement links TRBV7-9 to TRBJ2-3; 8 bases fit TRBD2. Trimming at V came to 1 base and at J to 3 bases, leaving 3 bases not matched to a gene. The CDR3 extends over 15 amino acids. Germline-derived CDR1 and CDR2 are SEHNR and FQNEAQ (reference sequence). The CDR3: CASSLVAGGTDTQYF. The CDR3 DNA is TGTGCCAGCAGCTTAGTGGCGGGGGGAACAGATACGCAGTATTTT. The full variable domain, its missing parts supplied by reference TRBV7-9 and TRBJ2-3, is DTGVSQNPRHKITKRGQNVTFRCDPISEHNRLYWYRQTLGQGPEFLTYFQNEAQLEKSRLLSDRFSAERPKGSFSTLEIQRTEQGDSAMYLCASSLVAGGTDTQYFGPGTRLTVL.

Here the CDR3 DNA reads TGTGCCAGCAGCTTTGCGGACAGACTCTACAATGAGCAGTTCTTC. It codes for CASSFADRLYNEQFF. The chain is built from TRBV5-4 and TRBJ2-1; possible D gene TRBD1, 6 bases. The V end was cut by 2 bases, the J end by 3 bases, with 12 bases between. Per the germline V gene, CDR1 is SGHNT and CDR2 is YYREEE (reference sequence). This CDR3 is 15 amino acids long. Full variable domain (rest looked up from reference TRBV5-4 and TRBJ2-1): ETGVTQSPTHLIKTRGQQVTLRCSSQSGHNTVSWYQQALGQGPQFIFQYYREEENGRGNFPPRFSGLQFPNYSSELNVNALELDDSALYLCASSFADRLYNEQFFGPGTRLTVL.

This clone appeared once. The rearrangement uses TRBV2 and TRBJ2-3, with 7 bases lining up with TRBD2. The V and J ends lost 4 bases and 2 bases, in that order; junction bases with no gene match: 0. CDR3 length equals 13 residues. CDR1 and CDR2 (germline): SNHLY, FYNNEI. The CDR3 sequence: CASSGDYTDTQYF. The CDR3 region has the DNA TGTGCCAGCAGTGGGGACTACACAGATACGCAGTATTTT.

The V call is TRBV25-1, the J call TRBJ2-1; TRBD1 matches at 7 bases. The V gene's germline CDR1 is MGHDK and CDR2 SYGVNS. V was clipped by 1 base and J by 9 bases; unmatched bases: 12. CDR3 length equals 16 residues. The CDR3 DNA reads as TGTGCCAGCAGTGAATTGGGGAGACAGGGACAGAGTGAGCAGTTCTTC. It translates to CASSELGRQGQSEQFF. Using reference TRBV25-1 and TRBJ2-1 for the parts outside the CDR3, the full variable domain is EADIYQTPRYLVIGTGKKITLECSQTMGHDKMYWYQQDPGMELHLIHYSYGVNSTEKGDLSSESTVSRIRTEHFPLTLESARPSHTSQYLCASSELGRQGQSEQFFGPGTRLTVL.

The chain combines TRBV7-2 with TRBJ2-1; 9 nucleotides agree with TRBD2. Trimming cost V 3 bases and J 9 bases; bases outside gene matches: 3. CDR1 is SGHTA, CDR2 FQGNSA, per germline. CDR3 length equals 13 residues. CDR3 sequence reads: CASSFIAGVEQFF. Here the CDR3 DNA reads TGTGCCAGCAGCTTCATAGCGGGAGTTGAGCAGTTCTTC.

As to this clone: Other DNA sequences in this specimen translate into the identical CDR3. The gene calls are TRBV5-6 and TRBJ1-1; no clear D gene. The germline gives CDR1 SGHDT, CDR2 YYEEEE. Trimming stripped 3 bases from V and 5 bases from J, with 8 bases between. CDR3 length: 12 residues. This CDR3 reads CASSSRLTEAFF. The CDR3 nucleotides are TGTGCCAGCAGCTCCAGGTTGACTGAAGCTTTCTTT.

CDR3 coding DNA: TGTGCCAGCAATTTCCTAGGGGGCGACTATGGCTACACCTTC. The encoded protein is CASNFLGGDYGYTF. This sequence joins TRBV2 and TRBJ1-2; 7 bases match TRBD1. The germline V gene has CDR1 SNHLY and CDR2 FYNNEI. CDR3 length: 14 amino acids. J lost 3 bases, V lost 7 bases, and 8 bases had no gene match.

The rearrangement uses TRBV5-5 and TRBJ2-7; D might be TRBD1 (6 bases). The CDR3 covers 15 residues. Germline CDR1 reads SGHKS; CDR2 reads YYEKEE (reference sequence). Trimming removed 4 bases at V and 4 bases at J, with 18 bases between. CDR3 region: CASSPTLGGRYEQYF. The CDR3 nucleotides are TGTGCCAGCAGCCCGACGTTAGGGGGTAGGTACGAGCAGTACTTC.

The chain is built from TRBV9 and TRBJ2-5; TRBD2 matches at 9 bases. From germline, CDR1 is SGDLS and CDR2 YYNGEE. The CDR3 loop spans 16 amino acids. After removal of 0 bases from V and 4 bases from J, the junction contained 7 bases not matched to a gene. The CDR3 spells CASSVGSGRLGETQYF. DNA of the CDR3: TGTGCCAGCAGCGTAGGTAGCGGGAGATTAGGAGAGACCCAGTACTTC.

The chain uses TRBV2 and TRBJ2-5; weak D call: TRBD1 (5 bases). Germline CDR1 reads SNHLY; CDR2 reads FYNNEI. Trimming pared 7 bases from V and 3 bases from J, leaving 12 bases between. CDR3 length: 13 amino acids. CDR3 in DNA: TGTGCCAGCATAAGGACATCGAAAGAGACCCAGTACTTC. It specifies CASIRTSKETQYF.

V and J are TRBV5-4 and TRBJ1-2; 10 bases are shared with TRBD1. V was pared by 3 bases and J by 5 bases, with 4 bases of the junction left unmatched. CDR3 length: 14 amino acids. Germline CDR1 and CDR2: SGHNT and YYREEE (reference sequence). The CDR3 nucleotides read TGTGCCAGCAGCTATCGACAGGGGGCGTATGGCTACACCTTC. Translated, it gives CASSYRQGAYGYTF.

The table lists this clone with a count of one. The rearrangement links TRBV11-2 to TRBJ1-6; TRBD1 might be the D (5 bases). This CDR3 has 15 residues. The germline V and J ends were trimmed by 2 bases and 7 bases, with 12 bases remaining between them. Per germline, CDR1 SGHAT and CDR2 FQNNGV. In DNA form, the CDR3 reads TGTGCCAGCAGCTTACTTCAGGGAACGAATTCACCCCTCCACTTT. The encoded protein is CASSLLQGTNSPLHF.